These T cell receptor beta chains were read from a single sample in a study of neurological immune-mediated disorders. TCRdb reprocessed the 5' RACE reads with MiXCR, giving one entry per CDR3 protein. Of tens of thousands of distinct CDR3 sequences in the sample, around 4.2% are singletons; the top ten hold 2.5% to 3.5%. Specimen: PBMCs. The receptors here all came from a man aged 50-60 years with multiple sclerosis. The CDR3 runs from the conserved cysteine through the conserved F or W. D genes are given only for firm matches. Only part of the rows carry a size: once, few, many, or a class if the clone is expanded.

.	many	TRBV7-2	TRBJ1-6	CASSPSLNSPLHF	TGTGCCAGCAGCCCATCTCTTAATTCACCCCTCCACTTT
.	few	TRBV15	TRBJ1-1	CATSRDRDTEAFF	TGTGCCACCAGCAGAGATCGGGACACTGAAGCTTTCTTT
.	many	TRBV28	TRBJ2-5	CASSPMDRTEETQYF	TGTGCCAGCAGTCCGATGGACCGGACGGAAGAGACCCAGTACTTC
.	many	TRBV27	TRBJ1-1	CASSLGDRRNTEAFF	TGTGCCAGCAGTTTGGGCGACAGGCGGAACACTGAAGCTTTCTTT
TRBD1	.	TRBV5-1	TRBJ1-5	CASSLGQGVQPQHF	TGCGCCAGCAGCTTGGGGCAGGGGGTTCAGCCCCAGCATTTT
TRBD2	many	TRBV7-9	TRBJ2-3	CASSQPVAGGPDTQYF	TGTGCCAGCAGCCAACCTGTAGCGGGGGGCCCAGATACGCAGTATTTT
TRBD1	many	TRBV25-1	TRBJ1-1	CASRGQELTEAFF	TGTGCCAGCAGGGGACAGGAGCTCACTGAAGCTTTCTTT
.	many	TRBV7-2	TRBJ1-1	CASSRYAEAFF	TGTGCCAGCAGCCGGTACGCTGAAGCTTTCTTT
TRBD2	many	TRBV7-8	TRBJ2-1	CASSLSGGPTEQFF	TGTGCCAGCAGCTTAAGCGGGGGGCCCACTGAGCAGTTCTTC
TRBD1	many	TRBV27	TRBJ1-1	CASSLLGQGREAFF	TGTGCCAGCAGTTTACTCGGACAGGGGCGTGAAGCTTTCTTT
.	many	TRBV7-8	TRBJ2-7	CASSFGRNYEQYF	TGTGCCAGCAGCTTTGGAAGAAACTACGAGCAGTACTTC
.	many	TRBV28	TRBJ2-3	CASSLLGVWDRRGDTQYF	TGTGCCAGCAGTTTATTAGGGGTGTGGGACCGACGAGGAGATACGCAGTATTTT
.	many	TRBV29-1	TRBJ1-2	CSEGDGYTF	TGCAGCGAGGGGGATGGCTACACCTTC
.	many	TRBV7-2	TRBJ1-6	CASSLGAGLGSPLHF	TGTGCCAGCAGCTTAGGGGCAGGGTTGGGTTCACCCCTCCACTTT
TRBD2	many	TRBV29-1	TRBJ2-1	CSVDASGSNEQFF	TGCAGCGTTGACGCTAGCGGGAGCAATGAGCAGTTCTTC
.	few	TRBV4-1	TRBJ2-7	CASSQGADFSYEQYF	TGCGCCAGCAGCCAAGGGGCGGACTTCTCCTACGAGCAGTACTTC
.	many	TRBV29-1	TRBJ2-7	CSVMTVNSYEQYF	TGCAGCGTCATGACAGTTAACTCCTACGAGCAGTACTTC
TRBD1	many	TRBV20-1	TRBJ1-6	CSARDRGGTGNTPLHF	TGCAGTGCTAGAGATCGGGGGGGGACAGGGAATACACCCCTCCACTTT
.	many	TRBV5-1	TRBJ2-3	CASSLSPTSTDTQYF	TGCGCCAGCAGCTTGAGTCCTACTAGCACAGATACGCAGTATTTT
TRBD1	many	TRBV20-1	TRBJ2-7	CSAIGTDTYEQYF	TGCAGTGCTATTGGGACAGATACCTACGAGCAGTACTTC
.	.	TRBV5-8	TRBJ2-1	CASSLGSTGDEQFF	TGTGCCAGCAGCTTGGGTTCAACTGGGGATGAGCAGTTCTTC
.	few	TRBV27	TRBJ1-6	CASSLLGEPLNF	TGTGCCAGCAGTTTACTGGGGGAACCCCTCAACTTT
.	many	TRBV12-3/TRBV12-4	TRBJ2-1	CASMRGYNEQFF	TGTGCCAGCATGCGGGGTTACAATGAGCAGTTCTTC
.	many	TRBV5-1	TRBJ2-7	CASSFSAGGEQYF	TGCGCCAGCAGCTTTAGCGCTGGAGGGGAGCAGTACTTC
.	few	TRBV24-1	TRBJ2-2	CATSDYSTGELFF	TGTGCCACCAGTGATTATAGCACCGGGGAGCTGTTTTTT
.	many	TRBV7-9	TRBJ2-5	CASSYWAEETQYF	TGTGCCAGCAGCTACTGGGCAGAAGAGACCCAGTACTTC